This record concerns one TCR beta chain sequence. Its target is unknown. A second PCR, run for roughly 7 to 12 cycles, used a sample-barcoded 5' primer plus a J-beta primer mix. A template-switch adaptor that had 12 random nucleotides put a tag on each cDNA molecule. From the 5' RACE reads, TCRdb called clonotypes with MiXCR, one entry per CDR3 protein. The data contain roughly 1,800,000 distinct CDR3 sequences, about 50% of them singletons. The data originate from a study of blood T cells in healthy people across ages. Study context: With template switching, about one barcoded beta molecule was captured per two T cells. Study results and limitations: Since the PBMCs were unsorted, naive and antigen-experienced cells could not be conclusively compared. Diversity estimated from one million T cells was considered an underestimate.

The germline gives CDR1 SNHLY, CDR2 FYNNEI. Trimming removed 7 bases from V and 0 bases from J, with 16 bases in between. This CDR3 spans 16 amino acids. Specimen: blood. J is TRBJ2-4 and V is TRBV2; D perhaps matches TRBD1 (6 bases). The receptor was derived from a woman aged 40-49 years in good health. The CDR3 sequence: CASTSSDSLAKNIQYF. CDR3 sequence (DNA): TGTGCCAGCACCTCGTCGGACAGCCTAGCCAAAAACATTCAGTACTTC.